This is a list of T cell receptor beta chains from one sample in a study of cytomegalovirus exposure and HLA in healthy donors. TCRdb's table, derived via immunoSEQ multiplex PCR, lists solely in-frame clones and lacks some. The sample shows about 130,000 clones, over 15% of them seen only once. Sequenced input: PBMCs. These receptors all come from a female donor in good health and CMV-seropositive. CDR3s include the opening cysteine and the closing phenylalanine or tryptophan. The D gene is left open where the match is weak. Clone size appears in some rows only: once, few, many, or a class for an expanded clone.

clone size: -; D gene: TRBD2; J gene: TRBJ2-7; V gene: TRBV9; CDR3 DNA: TGTGCCAGCAGCGTAGGGGGAAGCGGGGGGGCCTACGAGCAGTACTTC; CDR3 protein: CASSVGGSGGAYEQYF
clone size: -; D gene: -; J gene: TRBJ2-1; V gene: TRBV6-5; CDR3 DNA: TGTGCCAGCACCCGCCGAGGGGGGGCCATCAATGAGCAGTTCTTC; CDR3 protein: CASTRRGGAINEQFF
clone size: few; D gene: -; J gene: TRBJ2-3; V gene: TRBV9; CDR3 DNA: TGTGCCAGCAGCGTAGCCCCGCTCGAAAGCGATACGCAGTATTTT; CDR3 protein: CASSVAPLESDTQYF
clone size: -; D gene: TRBD1; J gene: TRBJ1-2; V gene: TRBV7-2; CDR3 DNA: TGTGCCAGCAGCCCGGACTGGCCCGATTGGACAGGGGCGGGCTATGGCTACACCTTC; CDR3 protein: CASSPDWPDWTGAGYGYTF
clone size: few; D gene: TRBD2; J gene: TRBJ2-6; V gene: TRBV9; CDR3 DNA: TGTGCCAGCAGCCCCTGGGGAGGGATAGGGGCCAACGTCCTGACTTTC; CDR3 protein: CASSPWGGIGANVLTF
clone size: few; D gene: -; J gene: TRBJ1-6; V gene: TRBV7-9; CDR3 DNA: TGTGCCAGCAGCTTACTCCCAGGAAATAATTCACCCCTCCACTTT; CDR3 protein: CASSLLPGNNSPLHF
clone size: few; D gene: -; J gene: TRBJ1-6; V gene: TRBV6-1; CDR3 DNA: TGTGCCAGCAGCCACGACAGTTATTCACCCCTCCACTTT; CDR3 protein: CASSHDSYSPLHF
clone size: few; D gene: -; J gene: TRBJ2-7; V gene: TRBV6-5; CDR3 DNA: TGTGCCAGCACCGGACTGGTCTACGAGCAGTACTTC; CDR3 protein: CASTGLVYEQYF
clone size: -; D gene: -; J gene: TRBJ2-1; V gene: TRBV28; CDR3 DNA: TGTGCCAGCAGTTCTGGAGCATACAATGAGCAGTTCTTC; CDR3 protein: CASSSGAYNEQFF
clone size: -; D gene: TRBD2; J gene: TRBJ2-2; V gene: TRBV19; CDR3 DNA: TGTGCCAGTAGGACTAGCGGGAGATTTGAGACGAACACCGGGGAGCTGTTTTTT; CDR3 protein: CASRTSGRFETNTGELFF
clone size: -; D gene: -; J gene: TRBJ2-7; V gene: TRBV20-1; CDR3 DNA: TGCAGTGCTAGAGGGCCCTACGAGCAGTACTTC; CDR3 protein: CSARGPYEQYF
clone size: -; D gene: -; J gene: TRBJ1-1; V gene: TRBV11-2; CDR3 DNA: TGTGCCAGCAGCTCCCCAAGAGGTGGAGGAGCTTTCTTT; CDR3 protein: CASSSPRGGGAFF
clone size: -; D gene: -; J gene: TRBJ2-2; V gene: TRBV9; CDR3 DNA: TGTGCCAGCAGCGTAGGTGGATCACCGGGAGCCTCGAACACCGGGGAGCTGTTTTTT; CDR3 protein: CASSVGGSPGASNTGELFF
clone size: -; D gene: -; J gene: TRBJ2-5; V gene: TRBV27; CDR3 DNA: TGTGCCAGCAGGTCGTTGCTCGGGCAAGAGACCCAGTACTTC; CDR3 protein: CASRSLLGQETQYF
clone size: few; D gene: TRBD1; J gene: TRBJ2-7; V gene: TRBV7-2; CDR3 DNA: TGTGCCAGCAGCTCCGGACCCGGGACAGGGTCGTACGAGCAGTACTTC; CDR3 protein: CASSSGPGTGSYEQYF
clone size: -; D gene: -; J gene: TRBJ2-1; V gene: TRBV5-6; CDR3 DNA: TGTGCCAGCAGCTTGGCGGAGGCGGCCTACAATGAGCAGTTCTTC; CDR3 protein: CASSLAEAAYNEQFF
clone size: few; D gene: -; J gene: TRBJ1-1; V gene: TRBV7-2; CDR3 DNA: TGTGCCAGCAGCCGGAGGGGAGGGGACACTGAAGCTTTCTTT; CDR3 protein: CASSRRGGDTEAFF
clone size: -; D gene: TRBD1; J gene: TRBJ2-7; V gene: TRBV6-6; CDR3 DNA: TGTGCCAGCAGTGGACAGGGAGGAGGGTACGAGCAGTACTTC; CDR3 protein: CASSGQGGGYEQYF
clone size: few; D gene: -; J gene: TRBJ1-1; V gene: TRBV5-1; CDR3 DNA: TGCGCCAGCAGCGAGTCCACTTTGAACACTGAAGCTTTCTTT; CDR3 protein: CASSESTLNTEAFF
clone size: -; D gene: TRBD2; J gene: TRBJ2-7; V gene: TRBV7-2; CDR3 DNA: TGTGCCAGCAGCACGACTAGCGGGGGTTACGAGCAGTACTTC; CDR3 protein: CASSTTSGGYEQYF
clone size: -; D gene: -; J gene: TRBJ2-4; V gene: TRBV28; CDR3 DNA: TGTGCCAGCAATCCCTTGGCGGGGGCCAAAAACATTCAGTACTTC; CDR3 protein: CASNPLAGAKNIQYF
clone size: few; D gene: TRBD1; J gene: TRBJ2-5; V gene: TRBV23-1; CDR3 DNA: TGCGCCAGCAGTCAAAAACAGGGGGAGGAGGAGACCCAGTACTTC; CDR3 protein: CASSQKQGEEETQYF
clone size: few; D gene: TRBD1; J gene: TRBJ2-7; V gene: TRBV4-3; CDR3 DNA: TGCGCCAGCAGCCAGAACGGAAGGGACAGAGTCGCCTACGAGCAGTACTTC; CDR3 protein: CASSQNGRDRVAYEQYF
clone size: few; D gene: -; J gene: TRBJ2-2; V gene: TRBV25-1; CDR3 DNA: TGTGCCAGCAGTGACAGAAAGAACACCGGGGAGCTGTTTTTT; CDR3 protein: CASSDRKNTGELFF
clone size: -; D gene: -; J gene: TRBJ2-5; V gene: TRBV28; CDR3 DNA: TGTGCCAGCAGTACCTCCGGGGGAGAGACCCAGTACTTC; CDR3 protein: CASSTSGGETQYF
clone size: -; D gene: TRBD1; J gene: TRBJ1-5; V gene: TRBV28; CDR3 DNA: TGTGCCAGCAGCCCCGGACAGGCCTATACCTATAGCAATCAGCCCCAGCATTTT; CDR3 protein: CASSPGQAYTYSNQPQHF
clone size: -; D gene: TRBD2; J gene: TRBJ2-3; V gene: TRBV15; CDR3 DNA: TGTGCCACCAGCACCGGACTAGCCGGCAATACAGATACGCAGTATTTT; CDR3 protein: CATSTGLAGNTDTQYF
clone size: -; D gene: -; J gene: TRBJ1-2; V gene: TRBV28; CDR3 DNA: TGTGCCAGCAGTTTAAACCCCCACGGGGGCTATGGCTACACCTTC; CDR3 protein: CASSLNPHGGYGYTF
clone size: few; D gene: -; J gene: TRBJ1-2; V gene: TRBV9; CDR3 DNA: TGTGCCAGCAGCGTAGACTATGGGAGCGGCTACACCTTC; CDR3 protein: CASSVDYGSGYTF
clone size: few; D gene: -; J gene: TRBJ2-1; V gene: TRBV9; CDR3 DNA: TGTGCCAGCAGCGTAGGTGGGACTTACAATGAGCAGTTCTTC; CDR3 protein: CASSVGGTYNEQFF
clone size: few; D gene: -; J gene: TRBJ1-2; V gene: TRBV11-2; CDR3 DNA: TGTGCCAGCAGCTCGAAAAGGGACTCCAACTATGGCTACACCTTC; CDR3 protein: CASSSKRDSNYGYTF
clone size: -; D gene: TRBD2; J gene: TRBJ2-1; V gene: TRBV12-5; CDR3 DNA: TGTGCTAGCTCGGTAGCGGGAGGAATTGTCAATGAGCAGTTCTTC; CDR3 protein: CASSVAGGIVNEQFF
clone size: -; D gene: TRBD2; J gene: TRBJ2-3; V gene: TRBV9; CDR3 DNA: TGTGCCAGCAGCGTAGGTCTAGCGGGAGTAATTACAGATACGCAGTATTTT; CDR3 protein: CASSVGLAGVITDTQYF
clone size: few; D gene: -; J gene: TRBJ2-1; V gene: TRBV5-1; CDR3 DNA: TGCGCCAGCAGCTACCTCGACTGGGGAGCGGTCTTC; CDR3 protein: CASSYLDWGAVF
clone size: few; D gene: -; J gene: TRBJ1-3; V gene: TRBV4-1; CDR3 DNA: TGCGCCAGCAGCCAAGATCCGGGAAACACCATATATTTT; CDR3 protein: CASSQDPGNTIYF
clone size: few; D gene: TRBD1; J gene: TRBJ2-1; V gene: TRBV5-1; CDR3 DNA: TGCGCCAGCAGCTTGATGCAGGGGGCCCACAATGAGCAGTTCTTC; CDR3 protein: CASSLMQGAHNEQFF
clone size: -; D gene: TRBD1; J gene: TRBJ1-5; V gene: TRBV7-2; CDR3 DNA: TGTGCCAGCAGTCGGACAGGGAGCAATCAGCCCCAGCATTTT; CDR3 protein: CASSRTGSNQPQHF
clone size: -; D gene: TRBD2; J gene: TRBJ2-3; V gene: TRBV10-2; CDR3 DNA: TGCGCCAGCAAATCCGCTAGCGGGAGCGGGGCAGATACGCAGTATTTT; CDR3 protein: CASKSASGSGADTQYF
clone size: -; D gene: -; J gene: TRBJ1-1; V gene: TRBV5-4; CDR3 DNA: TGTGCCAGCAGCACATCCCGAGGGTTCTCCACTGAAGCTTTCTTT; CDR3 protein: CASSTSRGFSTEAFF
clone size: few; D gene: -; J gene: TRBJ2-1; V gene: TRBV6-1; CDR3 DNA: TGTGCCAGCAGTGAAAGCCCAGCGAACAATGAGCAGTTCTTC; CDR3 protein: CASSESPANNEQFF
clone size: few; D gene: TRBD1; J gene: TRBJ2-7; V gene: TRBV9; CDR3 DNA: TGTGCCAGCAGCGAGGGAAACAGGGGCTACGAGCAGTACTTC; CDR3 protein: CASSEGNRGYEQYF
clone size: -; D gene: -; J gene: TRBJ1-4; V gene: TRBV28; CDR3 DNA: TGTGCCAGCAGTAATACCCGGAGTGAAAAACTGTTTTTT; CDR3 protein: CASSNTRSEKLFF
clone size: few; D gene: -; J gene: TRBJ2-7; V gene: TRBV11-3; CDR3 DNA: TGTGCCAGCAGCTTGGGGGCCAGCTACGAGCAGTACTTC; CDR3 protein: CASSLGASYEQYF
clone size: few; D gene: -; J gene: TRBJ1-6; V gene: TRBV10-3; CDR3 DNA: TGTGCCATCAGTGGGGACTCCCTTCCGAATTCACCCCTCCACTTT; CDR3 protein: CAISGDSLPNSPLHF
clone size: -; D gene: TRBD1; J gene: TRBJ1-1; V gene: TRBV28; CDR3 DNA: TGTGCCAGTTGGATACAGGGGAGAACTGAAGCTTTCTTT; CDR3 protein: CASWIQGRTEAFF